Below, one T cell receptor beta chain is given with its context. Its antigen is still unknown. Extracted RNA was reverse transcribed, and the resulting cDNA served as sequencing template. Assay: immunoSEQ multiplex PCR; the TCRdb copy retains only in-frame clones and omits some. The sample has approximately 180,000 clones, more than 60% seen once. Researchers gathered lesional scalp punch biopsies and peripheral blood from patients with alopecia areata. The sample originates from a study of CD8+ T cells in alopecia areata. Study-level background: Twice daily, treated patients received 5 to 10 mg of oral tofacitinib. Overall study results and limits: There were also resident alphabeta T cells of normal skin sequenced in scalp samples.

This clonotype was sampled from a human donor with alopecia areata. Sequences were derived from CD4+ T cells sorted from blood, sampled at week 0.

The DNA of the CDR3 is TGCGCCAGCAGCTTGCTAGGACAAGGCAACGAGCAGTACTTC. Translation: CASSLLGQGNEQYF. The V gene is TRBV5-1, the J gene TRBJ2-7, with D maybe TRBD1 (5 bases). CDR1 SGHRS and CDR2 YFSETQ come from the germline V gene. Trimming took off 1 base at V and 5 bases at J, with 13 bases between the two ends. The CDR3 is made up of 14 amino acids.